The sequence of this T cell receptor (beta chain) was determined in a study of memory CD4+ T cells and cytomegalovirus serostatus. Findings and caveats of the study: Suggested: most of the CMV-linked TCR signature lies in CD4+ memory cells.

Using immunoSEQ multiplex PCR, the repertoire was profiled, and TCRdb retains in-frame clones only, with some absent. This sample yields some 58,000 clones, of which around 77% are seen a single time; roughly 0.94% belongs to the top ten. Single viable CD3+CD4+CD8-CD45RO+ cells were sorted as the memory CD4+ T cells. This CDR3 has 12 amino acids. Per the germline V gene, CDR1 is KGHSH and CDR2 is LQKENI. Trimming at V came to 1 base and at J to 7 bases, leaving 0 bases not matched to a gene. On this clone itself: What it recognizes is unknown.

This TCR came from an adult in good health and CMV-seronegative. The chain links TRBV18 to TRBJ1-1; 7 positions agree with TRBD1. The sequenced sample was memory CD4+ T cells from blood. For the CDR3, the DNA is TGTGCCAGCTCACCACGACAGGGTGAAGCTTTCTTT. Residues: CASSPRQGEAFF.